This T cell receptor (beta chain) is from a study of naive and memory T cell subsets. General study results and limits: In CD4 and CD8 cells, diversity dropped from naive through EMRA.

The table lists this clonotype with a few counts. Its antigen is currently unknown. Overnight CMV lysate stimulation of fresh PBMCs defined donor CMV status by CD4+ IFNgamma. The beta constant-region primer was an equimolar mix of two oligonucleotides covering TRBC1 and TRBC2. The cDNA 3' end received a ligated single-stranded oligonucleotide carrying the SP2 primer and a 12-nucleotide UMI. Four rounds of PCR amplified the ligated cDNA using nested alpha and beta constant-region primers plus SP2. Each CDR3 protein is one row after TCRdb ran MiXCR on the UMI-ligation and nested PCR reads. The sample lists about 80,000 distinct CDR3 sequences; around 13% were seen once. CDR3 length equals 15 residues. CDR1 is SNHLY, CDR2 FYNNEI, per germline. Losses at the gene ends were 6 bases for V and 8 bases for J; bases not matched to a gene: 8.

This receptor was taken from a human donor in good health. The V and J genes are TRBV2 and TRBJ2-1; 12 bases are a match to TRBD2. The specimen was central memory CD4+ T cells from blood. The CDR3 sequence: CASRKLAGGGDEQFF. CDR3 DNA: TGTGCCAGCAGGAAACTAGCGGGAGGTGGGGATGAGCAGTTCTTC.